This entry lists 25 T cell receptor beta chains sequenced from one sample in a study of neurological immune-mediated disorders. One entry per CDR3 protein results from TCRdb running MiXCR on the 5' RACE reads. This sample has 60,000 to 85,000 distinct CDR3 sequences, with roughly 4.9% found just once. The sample comprised PBMCs. The source is an older woman with multiple sclerosis.

Many counts were recorded for this clonotype. CDR3: CASSHSSAVGRKTGELFF. The CDR3 nucleotides read TGCGCCAGCAGCCATAGTAGCGCGGTTGGGAGGAAAACCGGGGAGCTGTTTTTT. This chain connects TRBV4-3 to TRBJ2-2; maybe TRBD2 (6 bases). The germline V gene has CDR1 LGHNA and CDR2 YSLEER. The ends were cut back, 3 bases at V and 5 bases at J, with 22 bases in the middle. The CDR3 totals 18 residues.

This clonotype appeared many times. The chain recombines TRBV20-1 with TRBJ2-1; 11 bases are a match to TRBD2. The CDR3 is 15 residues long. After removal of 0 bases from V and 8 bases from J, the junction contained 6 bases not matched to a gene. Germline-derived CDR1 and CDR2 are DFQATT and SNEGSKA (reference sequence). CDR3 coding DNA: TGCAGTGCTAGAGAGGTTAGCGGGAGGGCGCATGAGCAGTTCTTC. Protein: CSAREVSGRAHEQFF.

This clonotype appeared many times. The chain couples TRBV5-1 to TRBJ2-7; D unclear. CDR3 length: 17 amino acids. CDR1 is SGHRS, CDR2 YFSETQ, per germline. V was shortened by 2 bases and J by 2 bases, with 20 bases between the two germline ends. The CDR3 DNA sequence: TGCGCCAGCAGCTTAAGGGTGACTCCCTCAGAGGCCTACGAGCAGTACTTC. Protein sequence: CASSLRVTPSEAYEQYF.

This clonotype was recorded many times. The chain recombines TRBV7-6 with TRBJ2-7; D unclear. Deletions cut 4 bases from V and 5 bases from J, with 9 bases between. The CDR3 has 12 amino acids. Germline CDR1 reads SGHVS; CDR2 reads FNYEAQ. In DNA form, the CDR3 reads TGTGCCAGCAGCTCGTATCCACACGAGCAGTACTTC. Protein sequence: CASSSYPHEQYF.

In its sample, this clonotype was seen many times. The rearrangement joins TRBV21-1 to TRBJ2-1; the DNA was not used to check the table's D call, TRBD2. TRBV21-1 is tagged as a pseudogene. This CDR3 region has 17 residues. CDR3 coding DNA: TGTGCCAGCAGCAACGAGGGACCCAACCCAACCTACAATGAGCAGTTCTTC. Translation: CASSNEGPNPTYNEQFF.

This clonotype was recorded a few times. The chain carries TRBV5-1 and TRBJ2-3; a possible D gene is TRBD1 (5 bases). The CDR3 loop spans 15 amino acids. Trimming shortened V by 1 base and J by 4 bases, and 13 bases separated the two germline ends. Germline CDR1 is SGHRS and CDR2 is YFSETQ. CDR3 in amino acids: CASSLSGKGSDTQYF. The CDR3 DNA follows: TGCGCCAGCAGCTTGTCAGGGAAAGGGTCAGATACGCAGTATTTT.

The chain's CDR3 is CASRRLAHNTEAFF. The CDR3 coding sequence is TGTGCCAGCAGGAGGTTAGCCCATAACACTGAAGCTTTCTTT. This chain uses TRBV6-2 or TRBV6-3 with TRBJ1-1; no definite D call. The ends were cut back, 6 bases at V and 2 bases at J, with 13 bases in the middle. Germline V gene sequence: CDR1 MNHEY, CDR2 SVGEGT. The CDR3 consists of 14 residues.

This clonotype has at least ten counts. The DNA of the CDR3 is TGCGCCAGCAGCCCAGGGACAGGCGGCAATCAGCCCCAGCATTTT. Protein product: CASSPGTGGNQPQHF. The chain is built from TRBV5-1 and TRBJ1-5; 8 nucleotides align to TRBD1. CDR1 is SGHRS and CDR2 is YFSETQ in the germline V gene. The CDR3 length is 15 residues. V was clipped by 4 bases and J by 2 bases; unmatched bases: 5.

The table lists this clonotype with many counts. The gene calls are TRBV20-1 and TRBJ1-5; 9 bases match TRBD1. Germline loops: CDR1 DFQATT, CDR2 SNEGSKA (reference sequence). V shed 6 bases and J 3 bases; nucleotides not matched to a gene: 9. The CDR3 covers 15 residues. CDR3 coding DNA: TGCAGTGCCCGGCCCGGGACAGGGCTCAATCAGCCCCAGCATTTT. Amino acid sequence: CSARPGTGLNQPQHF.

There are many counts of this clonotype. The chain recombines TRBV7-2 with TRBJ2-5; 14 nucleotides line up with TRBD2. The germline gives CDR1 SGHTA, CDR2 FQGNSA. Losses at the gene ends were 1 base for V and 5 bases for J; bases not matched to a gene: 3. This CDR3 comprises 16 residues. CDR3 sequence (DNA): TGTGCCAGCAGCTTAGTCTGGACTAGCGGGGGGGAGACCCAGTACTTC. Its translation: CASSLVWTSGGETQYF.

This clonotype has at least ten counts. The rearrangement links TRBV20-1 to TRBJ2-1; D may be TRBD2 (6 bases). CDR1 is DFQATT and CDR2 is SNEGSKA in the germline V gene (reference sequence). This CDR3 is built from 15 residues. The V and J ends lost 0 bases and 5 bases respectively, with 14 bases between them. The DNA of the CDR3 is TGCAGTGCTAGAGATATCAGCGGGTTCGACAATGAGCAGTTCTTC. Protein product: CSARDISGFDNEQFF.

This clonotype was found many times. This rearrangement joins TRBV3-1 to TRBJ1-2; tentatively, D is TRBD1 (5 bases). Deletions cut 4 bases from V and 5 bases from J, with 14 bases between. Germline lookup yields CDR1 LGHDT and CDR2 YNNKEL (reference sequence). The CDR3 has 14 residues. CDR3 DNA: TGTGCCAGCAGCCCCGACGGGGGGAGGTATGGCTACACCTTC. It specifies CASSPDGGRYGYTF.

This clonotype was found many times. The chain couples TRBV2 to TRBJ1-2; possibly TRBD1 for D (5 bases). Trimming left V 7 bases short and J 5 bases short, with 17 bases between. Germline V lookup: CDR1 SNHLY, CDR2 FYNNEI. CDR3 length equals 14 residues. CDR3 sequence (DNA): TGTGCCAGCATGCTTTCCGGACAAACTTATGGCTACACCTTC. This sequence encodes CASMLSGQTYGYTF.

This clonotype was recorded at least ten times. The CDR3 sequence is CASSQRRQGIYGYTF. DNA for the CDR3: TGTGCCAGCAGCCAACGCCGACAGGGGATCTATGGCTACACCTTC. The chain recombines TRBV5-5 with TRBJ1-2, with 8 bases fitting TRBD1. In germline, CDR1 is SGHKS, CDR2 YYEKEE (reference sequence). J was trimmed by 4 bases and V by 4 bases; bases with no gene match: 9. The CDR3 sequence is 15 residues long.

The table lists this clonotype with many counts. The CDR3 DNA follows: TGTGCCAGCAGCCCGACGGGTGTGGTCTTCGCCGGGGAGCTGTTTTTT. This encodes CASSPTGVVFAGELFF. The rearrangement uses TRBV12-3 or TRBV12-4 and TRBJ2-2; no clear D gene. Trimming took 6 bases from V and 6 from J, leaving 20 bases between them. The CDR3 consists of 16 residues.

The rearrangement links TRBV7-2 to TRBJ2-3; D is perhaps TRBD1 (5 bases). This CDR3 has 13 residues. Deletions cut 4 bases from V and 4 bases from J, with 9 bases between. Germline loops: CDR1 SGHTA, CDR2 FQGNSA. DNA for the CDR3: TGTGCCAGCAGCTACGACAGATCAGATACGCAGTATTTT. Amino acids: CASSYDRSDTQYF.

This clonotype was seen at least ten times. V and J are TRBV4-1 and TRBJ2-1; the match to TRBD1 covers 9 bases. The trim removed 4 bases at V and 8 bases at J, leaving 9 bases unmatched. The CDR3 has 15 amino acids. Germline CDR1 and CDR2: MGHRA and YSYEKL. The CDR3 nucleotides are TGCGCCAGCAGCCCCCGGGACAGGGTGGGGGATGAGCAGTTCTTC. The encoded protein is CASSPRDRVGDEQFF.

In this sample, this clonotype turned up a few times. The chain joins TRBV12-3 or TRBV12-4 to TRBJ1-2; 7 positions match TRBD1. The CDR3 has 15 amino acids. Trimming at V came to 3 bases and at J to 4 bases, leaving 8 bases not matched to a gene. The CDR3 spells CASSFMAGGSYGYTF. For the CDR3, the DNA is TGTGCCAGCAGTTTCATGGCAGGGGGGAGCTATGGCTACACCTTC.

This clonotype was recorded many times. The chain combines TRBV7-9 with TRBJ2-7; maybe TRBD2 (5 bases). Germline CDR1 is SEHNR and CDR2 is FQNEAQ (reference sequence). This CDR3 has 15 residues. Trimming took 4 bases from V and 0 from J, leaving 13 bases between them. The CDR3 loop reads CASSYGGPLSYEQYF. The CDR3 nucleotides are TGTGCCAGCAGCTATGGAGGCCCCCTCTCCTACGAGCAGTACTTC.

The CDR3 protein is CASSLRPTHYNEQFF. The DNA for the CDR3 is TGTGCCAGCAGCTTAAGACCCACCCACTACAATGAGCAGTTCTTC. The genes are TRBV7-8 and TRBJ2-1; no reliable D call. This CDR3 spans 15 amino acids. Trimming took 2 bases from V and 3 from J, leaving 11 bases between them. CDR1 SGHVS and CDR2 FQNEAQ come from the germline V gene. The full variable domain, in which reference TRBV7-8 and TRBJ2-1 provide the parts outside the CDR3, is GAGVSQSPRYKVAKRGQDVALRCDPISGHVSLFWYQQALGQGPEFLTYFQNEAQLDKSGLPSDRFFAERPEGSVSTLKIQRTQQEDSAVYLCASSLRPTHYNEQFFGPGTRLTVL.

This clonotype appeared many times. This chain links TRBV20-1 with TRBJ1-4; D is perhaps TRBD1 (6 bases). CDR3 size: 11 residues. Germline V gene lookup returns CDR1 DFQATT and CDR2 SNEGSKA (reference sequence). The CDR3: CGGQGAEKLFF. CDR3 in DNA: TGCGGGGGCCAGGGCGCCGAAAAACTGTTTTTT.

This clonotype was observed at least ten times. The chain links TRBV7-2 to TRBJ2-1, with D perhaps TRBD2 (5 bases). V shed 4 bases and J shed 2 bases, with 12 bases lying between them. The CDR3 is 15 residues long. From germline, CDR1 is SGHTA and CDR2 FQGNSA. CDR3: CASSSGVATYNEQFF. CDR3 nucleotide sequence: TGTGCCAGCAGCTCCGGGGTGGCAACCTACAATGAGCAGTTCTTC.

This clonotype has at least ten counts. The CDR3 region has the DNA TGTGCCAGCAGCGTACAAGCCCGGGCGGGAGGTATTGGGGAGACCCAGTACTTC. Translated, it gives CASSVQARAGGIGETQYF. The chain links TRBV9 to TRBJ2-5; TRBD2 matches 8 bases. J lost 5 bases, V lost 1 base, and 16 bases had no gene match. In germline, CDR1 is SGDLS, CDR2 YYNGEE. CDR3 size: 18 residues.

This clonotype has ten or more counts. The V and J genes are TRBV2 and TRBJ2-1, with D unclear. Per germline, CDR1 SNHLY and CDR2 FYNNEI. The CDR3 is 12 residues long. Trimming cost V 1 base and J 8 bases, with 6 bases left between them. The CDR3 nucleotides read TGTGCCAGCAGTGAAGTCTCTTATGAGCAGTTCTTC. Translated, it gives CASSEVSYEQFF.

Only a few counts were recorded for this clonotype. The chain combines TRBV5-1 with TRBJ2-7, with D tentatively TRBD1 (6 bases). Trimming removed 3 bases at V and 6 bases at J, with 16 bases between. CDR3 length: 14 amino acids. CDR1 and CDR2 (germline): SGHRS, YFSETQ. Here the CDR3 reads CASSSSTGPREQYF. The CDR3 DNA is TGCGCCAGCAGCTCCAGCACAGGGCCTCGCGAGCAGTACTTC.